One and the same sample provided the 18 T cell receptor beta chains below, sequenced in a study of shared clonotypes between healthy human individuals. Produced via immunoSEQ multiplex PCR; TCRdb's table is partial and in-frame only. Of 150,000 to 200,000 clones in the sample, approximately 95% were seen once. Sample: naive CD4+ T cells sorted from blood. Noted subset: CD45RA+ positively selected. The source of these receptors is a woman in her twenties or thirties in good health.

The CDR3, as DNA: TGCGCCACCTCTTCTAAGGGACTTTCGAACACTGAAGCTTTCTTT. It codes for CATSSKGLSNTEAFF. The gene calls are TRBV10-2 and TRBJ1-1; a weak D match, TRBD1 (5 bases). V lost 10 bases, J lost 1 base, and 19 bases lay in between. This CDR3 spans 15 amino acids. Germline V lookup: CDR1 WSHSY, CDR2 SAAADI.

The table lists this clone with a count of one. This chain links TRBV11-2 with TRBJ1-5, with D unresolved. V was pared by 1 base and J by 4 bases, with 8 bases between. CDR3 length equals 14 residues. Germline CDR1 SGHAT, CDR2 FQNNGV. For the CDR3, the DNA is TGTGCCAGCAGCTTAGGACAAGCAAATCAGCCCCAGCATTTT. This sequence encodes CASSLGQANQPQHF.

The V and J genes are TRBV7-9 and TRBJ2-3; either TRBD1 or TRBD2 may supply D (6 bases each). Trimming shortened V by 2 bases and J by 2 bases, and 11 bases separated the two germline ends. Germline V CDR1 and CDR2: SEHNR, FQNEAQ (reference sequence). The CDR3 extends over 15 amino acids. As DNA, the CDR3 is TGTGCCAGCAGCTTAAGGGGGGACCTCACAGATACGCAGTATTTT. Translated: CASSLRGDLTDTQYF.

J is TRBJ2-1 and V is TRBV14; 12 positions agree with TRBD2. The V gene end was trimmed by 4 bases and the J gene end by 3 bases; junction bases not matched to a gene: 7. In germline, CDR1 is SGHDN, CDR2 FVKESK. The CDR3 spans 17 residues. The CDR3 coding sequence is TGTGCCAGCAGCCCTGGAGGACTAGCGGGAATCTACAATGAGCAGTTCTTC. Its protein product is CASSPGGLAGIYNEQFF.

This chain uses TRBV5-6 with TRBJ2-7; D not resolved. V was trimmed by 4 bases and J by 0 bases, leaving 8 bases between them. The CDR3 length is 13 residues. The germline V gene encodes CDR1 SGHDT and CDR2 YYEEEE. This CDR3 is CASSQPSSYEQYF. As DNA, the CDR3 is TGTGCCAGCAGCCAACCTAGCTCCTACGAGCAGTACTTC.

The chain is built from TRBV18 and TRBJ2-7; D possibly matches TRBD1 or TRBD2 (5 bases each). CDR1 is KGHSH and CDR2 is LQKENI in the germline V gene. V lost 6 bases, J lost 3 bases, and 15 bases lay in between. The CDR3 length is 14 residues. CDR3 coding DNA: TGTGCCAGCTCGCCGGTTGGGACCGACTACGAGCAGTACTTC. The encoded protein is CASSPVGTDYEQYF.

The CDR3 protein is CASSVPGPLNTEAFF. In DNA form, the CDR3 reads TGTGCCAGCAGTGTCCCGGGACCTCTGAACACTGAAGCTTTCTTT. The chain combines TRBV25-1 with TRBJ1-1; weak D call: TRBD1 (5 bases). The V gene lost 4 bases and the J gene lost 0 bases, with 12 bases spanning the gap. Germline loops: CDR1 MGHDK, CDR2 SYGVNS. The CDR3 runs to 15 residues.

This chain links TRBV28 with TRBJ2-7; 7 bases are shared with TRBD1. The CDR3 has 13 residues. Germline CDR1 and CDR2: MDHEN and SYDVKM. V lost 5 bases and J lost 7; bases outside the gene matches: 8. CDR3 amino acids: CASSPETGWEQYF. CDR3 in DNA: TGTGCCAGCAGTCCAGAGACAGGGTGGGAGCAGTACTTC.

The chain joins TRBV5-1 to TRBJ2-7, with a weak D call TRBD2 (5 bases). V shed 0 bases and J shed 0 bases, with 13 bases lying between them. This CDR3 has 16 residues. Germline V gene data show CDR1 as SGHRS and CDR2 as YFSETQ. The CDR3, as DNA: TGCGCCAGCAGCTTGGGTCACGGCGGGCCCTCCTACGAGCAGTACTTC. Protein sequence: CASSLGHGGPSYEQYF.

The chain links TRBV30 to TRBJ2-3; D call uncertain. CDR3 length: 11 residues. Germline CDR1 GTSNPN, CDR2 SVGIG (reference sequence). The V end was cut by 0 bases, the J end by 6 bases, with 4 bases between. CDR3 DNA: TGTGCCTGGAGTGTACCTGATACGCAGTATTTT. Its protein product is CAWSVPDTQYF.

The chain joins TRBV28 to TRBJ2-5; TRBD2 matches at 7 bases. Judging by the DNA end, TRBJ2-7 fits better; the J call may be wrong. Germline V CDR1 and CDR2: MDHEN, SYDVKM. CDR3 size: 14 residues. The chain's CDR3 is CASIPSSGTYEQYF. The CDR3, as DNA: TGTGCCAGCATTCCGTCTAGCGGAACTTACGAGCAGTACTTC.

This chain links TRBV11-3 with TRBJ1-2; D is unclear. The CDR3 spans 11 residues. Trimming removed 8 bases at V and 7 bases at J, with 11 bases between. In germline, CDR1 is SGHNT, CDR2 YENEEA. CDR3 loop: CASARGTGYTF. In DNA, the CDR3 is TGTGCCAGCGCTCGGGGTACTGGCTACACCTTC.

DNA for the CDR3: TGTGCCAGCAGTTCGGGACAGGGGGCCAATCAGCCCCAGCATTTT. Protein product: CASSSGQGANQPQHF. V is TRBV2 and J is TRBJ1-5, with 12 bases lining up with TRBD1. This CDR3 spans 15 amino acids. CDR1 SNHLY and CDR2 FYNNEI come from the germline V gene. J lost 3 bases, V lost 5 bases, and 2 bases had no gene match.

This clone was picked up one time. The chain is built from TRBV4-2 and TRBJ2-4, with D perhaps matching TRBD1 (6 bases). CDR3 length: 13 residues. Trimming removed 1 base from V and 6 bases from J, with 7 bases in between. The V gene's germline CDR1 is LGHNA and CDR2 YNFKEQ. Here the CDR3 DNA reads TGTGCCAGCAGCCAAGGGACAGCAAACATTCAGTACTTC. It is translated as CASSQGTANIQYF.

The chain carries TRBV10-2 and TRBJ1-5, with D unresolved. V lost 0 bases, J lost 6 bases, and 12 bases lay in between. This CDR3 comprises 15 residues. Germline V CDR1 and CDR2: WSHSY, SAAADI. This CDR3 is CASSESGKNVQPQHF. DNA for the CDR3: TGCGCCAGCAGTGAGTCCGGGAAGAACGTTCAGCCCCAGCATTTT.

V and J are TRBV28 and TRBJ2-5; 8 bases agree with TRBD2. The J call may be mistaken, given a closer DNA end match to TRBJ2-7. Germline values: CDR1 MDHEN, CDR2 SYDVKM. The CDR3 has 14 residues. CDR3 nucleotide sequence: TGTGCCAGCAGTCACGGGGGGGAGGCCAACGAGCAGTACTTC. It yields the protein CASSHGGEANEQYF.

The chain combines TRBV6-5 with TRBJ2-5; D gene uncertain. This CDR3 spans 13 amino acids. Germline V gives CDR1 MNHEY, CDR2 SVGAGI. Trimming took off 0 bases at V and 5 bases at J, with 7 bases between the two ends. This CDR3 reads CASSYSLGETQYF. CDR3 nucleotide sequence: TGTGCCAGCAGTTACTCGTTGGGGGAGACCCAGTACTTC.

The chain carries TRBV29-1 and TRBJ2-7; 12 nucleotides match TRBD1. V was clipped by 2 bases and J by 2 bases; unmatched bases: 4. CDR1 and CDR2 from the germline V gene are SQVTM and ANQGSEA. CDR3 size: 15 residues. As DNA, the CDR3 is TGCAGCGTTGAACCGGGACAGGGGGCGGCCTACGAGCAGTACTTC. It specifies CSVEPGQGAAYEQYF.